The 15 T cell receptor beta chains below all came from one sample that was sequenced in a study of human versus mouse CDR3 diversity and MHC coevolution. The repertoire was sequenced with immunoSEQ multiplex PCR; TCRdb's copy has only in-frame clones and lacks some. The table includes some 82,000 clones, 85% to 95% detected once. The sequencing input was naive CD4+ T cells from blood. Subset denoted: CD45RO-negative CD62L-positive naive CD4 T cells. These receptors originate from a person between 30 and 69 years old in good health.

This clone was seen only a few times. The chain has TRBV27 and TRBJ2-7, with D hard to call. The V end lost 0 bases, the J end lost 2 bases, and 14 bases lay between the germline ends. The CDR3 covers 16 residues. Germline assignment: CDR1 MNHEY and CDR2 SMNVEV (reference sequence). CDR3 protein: CASSLSIVGQTYEQYF. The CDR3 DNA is TGTGCCAGCAGTTTATCGATAGTGGGCCAAACCTACGAGCAGTACTTC.

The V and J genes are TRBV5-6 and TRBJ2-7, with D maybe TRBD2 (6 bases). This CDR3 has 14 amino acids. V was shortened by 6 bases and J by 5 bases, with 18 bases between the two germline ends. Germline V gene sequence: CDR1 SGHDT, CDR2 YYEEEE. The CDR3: CASNHGGYTNEQYF. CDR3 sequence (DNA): TGTGCCAGCAATCACGGAGGGTATACGAACGAGCAGTACTTC.

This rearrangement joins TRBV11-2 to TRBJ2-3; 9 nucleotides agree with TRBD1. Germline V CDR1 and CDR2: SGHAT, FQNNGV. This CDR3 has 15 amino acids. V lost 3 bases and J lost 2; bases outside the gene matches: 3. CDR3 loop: CASSLGQGLTDTQYF. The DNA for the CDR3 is TGTGCCAGCAGCTTGGGACAGGGACTCACAGATACGCAGTATTTT.

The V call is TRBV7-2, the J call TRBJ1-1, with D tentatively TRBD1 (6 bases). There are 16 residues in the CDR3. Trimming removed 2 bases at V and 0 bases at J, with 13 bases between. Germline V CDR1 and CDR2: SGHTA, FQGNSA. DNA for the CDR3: TGTGCCAGCAGCTTAAGGGGTGGGGGCATGAACACTGAAGCTTTCTTT. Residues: CASSLRGGGMNTEAFF.

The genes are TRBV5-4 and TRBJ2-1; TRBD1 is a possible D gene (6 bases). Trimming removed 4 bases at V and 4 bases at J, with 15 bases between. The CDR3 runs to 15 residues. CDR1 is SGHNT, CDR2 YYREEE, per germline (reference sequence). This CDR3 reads CASSLNRVRYNEQFF. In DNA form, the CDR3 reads TGTGCCAGCAGCCTAAACAGGGTAAGGTACAATGAGCAGTTCTTC.

This CDR3 is CASSAGSRGSNSPLHF. Here the CDR3 DNA reads TGTGCCAGCAGCGCCGGCAGTCGGGGTAGTAATTCACCCCTCCACTTT. The chain links TRBV7-3 to TRBJ1-6; D is unresolved. This CDR3 has 16 residues. In germline, CDR1 is SGHTA, CDR2 FQGTGA. The germline V and J ends were trimmed by 5 bases and 6 bases, with 17 bases remaining between them.

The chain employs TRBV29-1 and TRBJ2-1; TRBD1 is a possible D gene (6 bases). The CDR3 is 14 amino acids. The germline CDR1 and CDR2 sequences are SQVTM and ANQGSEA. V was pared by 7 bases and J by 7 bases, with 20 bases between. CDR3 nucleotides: TGCAGCGCCGCAACACAGGGATCGGGGAATGAGCAGTTCTTC. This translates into CSAATQGSGNEQFF.

The DNA of the CDR3 is TGTGCCAGCAGCTTGGCCCCACCCGTCCTCCATTACTACGAGCAGTACTTC. As protein: CASSLAPPVLHYYEQYF. The V and J genes are TRBV11-3 and TRBJ2-7; D gene uncertain. This CDR3 has 17 amino acids. The V end was cut by 3 bases, the J end by 3 bases, with 21 bases between. Germline V gene data show CDR1 as SGHNT and CDR2 as YENEEA.

As DNA, the CDR3 is TGTGCCAGCAGCTCCACCCCGGGACAGAACTACGAGCAGTACTTC. It specifies CASSSTPGQNYEQYF. The gene calls are TRBV11-2 and TRBJ2-7; the match to TRBD1 covers 7 bases. The trim removed 4 bases at V and 3 bases at J, leaving 9 bases unmatched. CDR1 and CDR2 (germline): SGHAT, FQNNGV. The CDR3 covers 15 residues.

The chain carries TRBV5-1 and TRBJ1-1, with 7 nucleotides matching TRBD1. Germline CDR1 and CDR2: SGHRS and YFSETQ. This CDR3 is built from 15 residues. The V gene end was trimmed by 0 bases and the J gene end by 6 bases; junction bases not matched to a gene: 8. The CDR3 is CASSLARTGLPEAFF. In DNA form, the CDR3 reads TGCGCCAGCAGCTTGGCCAGGACAGGACTGCCTGAAGCTTTCTTT.

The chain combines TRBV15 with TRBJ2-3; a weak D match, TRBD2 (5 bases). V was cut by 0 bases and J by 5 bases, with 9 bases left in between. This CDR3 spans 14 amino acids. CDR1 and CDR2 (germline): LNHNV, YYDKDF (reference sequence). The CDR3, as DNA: TGTGCCACCAGCAGAGATCACGGGAAAGATACGCAGTATTTT. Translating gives CATSRDHGKDTQYF.

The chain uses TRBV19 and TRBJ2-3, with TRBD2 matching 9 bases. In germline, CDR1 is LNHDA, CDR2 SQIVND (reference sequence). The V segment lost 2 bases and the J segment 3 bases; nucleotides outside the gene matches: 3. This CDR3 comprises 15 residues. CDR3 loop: CASSISLAGTDTQYF. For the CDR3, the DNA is TGTGCCAGTAGTATAAGCCTAGCGGGGACAGATACGCAGTATTTT.

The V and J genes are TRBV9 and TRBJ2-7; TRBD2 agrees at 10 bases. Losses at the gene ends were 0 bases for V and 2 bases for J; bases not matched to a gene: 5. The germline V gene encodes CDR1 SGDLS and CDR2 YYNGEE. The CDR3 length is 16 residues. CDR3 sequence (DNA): TGTGCCAGCAGCGTAGCGGCTAGCGGGAGCCCCTACGAGCAGTACTTC. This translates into CASSVAASGSPYEQYF.

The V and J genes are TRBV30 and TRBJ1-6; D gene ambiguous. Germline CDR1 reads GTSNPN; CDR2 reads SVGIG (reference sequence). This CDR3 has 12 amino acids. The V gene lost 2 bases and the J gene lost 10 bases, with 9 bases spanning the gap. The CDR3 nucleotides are TGTGCCTGGAGTCCACCGGGGTCACCCCTCCACTTT. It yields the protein CAWSPPGSPLHF.

Here the CDR3 reads CASRRTSGRYNEQFF. DNA for the CDR3: TGTGCCAGCAGAAGGACTAGCGGGAGATACAATGAGCAGTTCTTC. This chain connects TRBV6-5 to TRBJ2-1; 13 nucleotides align to TRBD2. CDR1 is MNHEY, CDR2 SVGAGI, per germline. The CDR3 is 15 amino acids. Trimming took 6 bases from V and 4 from J; bases not matched to a gene: 3.